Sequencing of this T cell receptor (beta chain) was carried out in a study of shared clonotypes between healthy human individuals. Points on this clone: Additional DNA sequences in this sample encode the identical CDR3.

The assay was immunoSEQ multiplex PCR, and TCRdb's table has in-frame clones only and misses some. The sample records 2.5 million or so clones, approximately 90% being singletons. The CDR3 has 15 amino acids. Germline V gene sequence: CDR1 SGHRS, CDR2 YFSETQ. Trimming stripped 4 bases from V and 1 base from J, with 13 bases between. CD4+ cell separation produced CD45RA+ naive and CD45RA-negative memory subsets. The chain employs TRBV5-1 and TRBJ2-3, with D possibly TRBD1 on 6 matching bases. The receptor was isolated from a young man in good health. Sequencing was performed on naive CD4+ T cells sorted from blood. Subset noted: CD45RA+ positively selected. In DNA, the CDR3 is TGCGCCAGCAGCCTAGGGGGTGTCGGCACAGATACGCAGTATTTT. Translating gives CASSLGGVGTDTQYF.